Presented here are 13 T cell receptor beta chains from one specimen sequenced in a study of blood T cell repertoires in COVID-19. The repertoire was sequenced with immunoSEQ multiplex PCR; TCRdb's copy has only in-frame clones and lacks some. This sample carries about 230,000 clones, around 90% of them seen once, and the ten largest clones take 2.7%. Sequenced: peripheral blood. These TCRs come from a young man with COVID-19, enrolled during active disease.

The DNA for the CDR3 is TGTGCCAGCAGCTTCGGACAGGGATACAGCAATCAGCCCCAGCATTTT. Translating gives CASSFGQGYSNQPQHF. This chain links TRBV5-6 with TRBJ1-5; 8 bases are a match to TRBD1. The CDR3 totals 16 residues. Looked up from germline, CDR1 is SGHDT and CDR2 is YYEEEE. Losses at the gene ends were 2 bases for V and 1 base for J; bases not matched to a gene: 5.

V gene TRBV7-9 combines with J gene TRBJ1-1; 7 bases match TRBD1. The junction had 2 bases not matched to a gene; V was cut back by 4 bases and J by 6 bases. CDR3 length: 12 residues. Germline V gene sequence: CDR1 SEHNR, CDR2 FQNEAQ (reference sequence). DNA of the CDR3: TGTGCCAGCAGCTGGCAGGGGGCTGAAGCTTTCTTT. This sequence encodes CASSWQGAEAFF.

The chain has TRBV7-9 and TRBJ1-5, with TRBD1 as a possible D gene (5 bases). The V and J ends lost 0 bases and 5 bases respectively, with 14 bases between them. This CDR3 is built from 16 residues. Looked up from germline, CDR1 is SEHNR and CDR2 is FQNEAQ (reference sequence). DNA for the CDR3: TGTGCCAGCAGCTTAGCGGGGGGGAGATCGGATCAGCCCCAGCATTTT. Translation gives CASSLAGGRSDQPQHF.

This clone appeared many times. The rearrangement links TRBV27 to TRBJ2-5; the match to TRBD2 covers 12 bases. In germline, CDR1 is MNHEY, CDR2 SMNVEV (reference sequence). The CDR3 covers 16 residues. The ends lost 5 bases at V and 7 bases at J; junction bases unmatched: 11. The chain's CDR3 is CASSPTLAGGPGTQYF. The CDR3 coding sequence is TGTGCCAGCAGTCCAACGCTAGCGGGAGGGCCGGGGACCCAGTACTTC.

The chain is built from TRBV5-1 and TRBJ1-1, with 7 bases matching TRBD1. Germline loops: CDR1 SGHRS, CDR2 YFSETQ. The V and J ends lost 4 bases and 4 bases, in that order; junction bases with no gene match: 7. CDR3 length: 14 residues. The CDR3 region has the DNA TGCGCCAGCAGCCCTCAGACAGGGACCACTGAAGCTTTCTTT. Residues: CASSPQTGTTEAFF.

V usage is TRBV18 and J usage is TRBJ2-7; 10 bases align to TRBD1. With 6 bases clipped from V and 3 bases from J, the junction kept 8 bases outside the gene matches. Looked up from germline, CDR1 is KGHSH and CDR2 is LQKENI. This CDR3 spans 15 amino acids. The CDR3 spells CASSLGQGPVYEQYF. The CDR3, as DNA: TGTGCCAGCTCGCTGGGACAGGGGCCTGTCTACGAGCAGTACTTC.

The chain employs TRBV19 and TRBJ2-3, with D possibly TRBD1 on 6 matching bases. V lost 4 bases and J lost 5, with 10 bases in between. CDR3 size: 13 residues. The germline gives CDR1 LNHDA, CDR2 SQIVND (reference sequence). Here the CDR3 reads CASSKAGEDTQYF. The CDR3 coding sequence is TGTGCCAGTAGTAAGGCAGGGGAAGATACGCAGTATTTT.

This clone came up a few times. J is TRBJ1-2 and V is TRBV5-8; 7 positions match TRBD1. Germline trimming cut 0 bases from V and 6 bases from J; bases unmatched to any gene: 11. The CDR3 is 16 residues long. The V gene's germline CDR1 is SGHTS and CDR2 YDEGEE. The CDR3 spells CASSLEPRGRNNGYTF. The DNA for the CDR3 is TGTGCCAGCAGCTTGGAACCAAGGGGGCGTAATAATGGCTACACCTTC. Filled out from reference TRBV5-8 and TRBJ1-2, the complete variable domain reads EAGVTQSPTHLIKTRGQQATLRCSPISGHTSVYWYQQALGLGLQFLLWYDEGEERNRGNFPPRFSGRQFPNYSSELNVNALELEDSALYLCASSLEPRGRNNGYTFGSGTRLTVV.

V and J are TRBV19 and TRBJ1-2, with D tentatively TRBD1 (5 bases). Deletions cut 7 bases from V and 5 bases from J, with 14 bases between. Germline V gene sequence: CDR1 LNHDA, CDR2 SQIVND (reference sequence). The CDR3 has 13 residues. The CDR3: CASTQGIRYGYTF. CDR3 DNA sequence: TGTGCCAGTACTCAGGGTATTCGGTATGGCTACACCTTC. The variable domain in full, completed from reference TRBV19 and TRBJ1-2, reads DGGITQSPKYLFRKEGQNVTLSCEQNLNHDAMYWYRQDPGQGLRLIYYSQIVNDFQKGDIAEGYSVSREKKESFPLTVTSAQKNPTAFYLCASTQGIRYGYTFGSGTRLTVV.

The chain links TRBV25-1 to TRBJ1-1, with D perhaps matching TRBD1 (5 bases). Per germline, CDR1 MGHDK and CDR2 SYGVNS. The CDR3 has 14 amino acids. Trimming took off 6 bases at V and 1 base at J, with 12 bases between the two ends. This CDR3 reads CASSPTVRNTEAFF. CDR3 in DNA: TGTGCCAGCAGCCCGACAGTCAGGAACACTGAAGCTTTCTTT.

The V and J genes are TRBV18 and TRBJ2-2, with 9 bases lining up with TRBD1. Germline V gene sequence: CDR1 KGHSH, CDR2 LQKENI. V trimming: 2 bases; J trimming: 3 bases; junction bases outside the gene matches: 4. CDR3 length: 16 amino acids. The CDR3 loop reads CASSPGQGYYTGELFF. The CDR3, as DNA: TGTGCCAGCTCACCAGGACAGGGGTATTACACCGGGGAGCTGTTTTTT.

The J gene is TRBJ2-1, the V gene TRBV3-1 (or the pseudogene TRBV3-2), with TRBD1 as a possible D gene (5 bases). Trimming shortened V by 0 bases and J by 3 bases, and 9 bases separated the two germline ends. The CDR3 is 15 amino acids. Germline CDR1 LGHDT, CDR2 YNNKEL (reference sequence). The CDR3 spells CASSQDSGFYNEQFF. CDR3 nucleotide sequence: TGTGCCAGCAGCCAAGATTCAGGGTTCTACAATGAGCAGTTCTTC.

This chain connects TRBV7-2 to TRBJ2-7, with D perhaps matching TRBD2 (6 bases). There are 13 residues in the CDR3. The germline CDR1 and CDR2 sequences are SGHTA and FQGNSA. V was pared by 3 bases and J by 3 bases, with 9 bases between. CDR3 sequence reads: CASSFGGYYEQYF. The CDR3 DNA follows: TGTGCCAGCAGCTTCGGGGGTTACTACGAGCAGTACTTC.